Listed below are T cell receptor beta chains from one sample, sequenced in a study of cytomegalovirus exposure and HLA in healthy donors. Data came from immunoSEQ multiplex PCR; TCRdb stores just in-frame clones and leaves some out. The repertoire holds 190,000 or so clones, with about 83% as singletons. Sequenced: PBMCs. All receptors derive from a woman aged 50 to 60 in good health and CMV-seropositive. The CDR3 runs from the conserved cysteine through the conserved F or W. The order of the fields is V gene, D gene, J gene, clone size, CDR3 protein, CDR3 DNA. A D gene is named only where the DNA matches it firmly. Where a row states a size, it is once, few, many or the class of an expanded clone; other rows omit it.

>TRBV7-9|.|TRBJ1-2|.
CASSLGGGNGPHGYTF
TGTGCCAGCAGCTTAGGGGGGGGGAATGGGCCCCATGGCTACACCTTC
>TRBV7-2|TRBD2|TRBJ2-3|once
CARGGDTQYF
TGTGCCAGGGGGGGGGATACGCAGTATTTT
>TRBV7-3|TRBD1|TRBJ1-5|.
CASSSDRGEPRHF
TGTGCCAGCAGCTCAGACAGGGGTGAGCCCCGGCATTTT
>TRBV2|TRBD1|TRBJ1-2|few
CARKQGNGYTF
TGTGCCAGGAAACAGGGGAATGGCTACACCTTC
>TRBV28|TRBD1|TRBJ1-5|.
CASRTGVSSNQPQHF
TGTGCCAGCAGGACAGGGGTGAGTAGCAATCAGCCCCAGCATTTT
>TRBV5-1|.|TRBJ1-1|.
CASSLTHTMNTEAFF
TGCGCCAGCAGCCTGACTCATACCATGAACACTGAAGCTTTCTTT
>TRBV30|TRBD1|TRBJ1-1|.
CAWSGGTETPAEAFF
TGTGCCTGGAGTGGGGGGACAGAAACACCGGCTGAAGCTTTCTTT
>TRBV4-3|TRBD1|TRBJ1-1|.
CASSLGQGHTEAFF
TGCGCCAGCAGCCTTGGACAGGGGCACACTGAAGCTTTCTTT
>TRBV18|.|TRBJ1-1|.
CASSGGNTEAFF
TGTGCCAGCTCAGGAGGGAACACTGAAGCTTTCTTT
>TRBV2|.|TRBJ1-2|.
CASSEHGSNYGYTF
TGTGCCAGCAGTGAACACGGGTCCAACTATGGCTACACCTTC
>TRBV7-8|.|TRBJ1-4|.
CASSLLASGEKLFF
TGTGCCAGCAGCTTACTTGCGTCGGGTGAAAAACTGTTTTTT
>TRBV5-1|.|TRBJ2-1|once
CASSFQTENEQFF
TGCGCCAGCAGCTTCCAGACAGAGAATGAGCAGTTCTTC
>TRBV7-9|TRBD1|TRBJ1-2|once
CASSRDRGMDGYTF
TGTGCCAGCAGCCGGGACAGGGGGATGGATGGCTACACCTTC
>TRBV7-2|.|TRBJ1-6|.
CASSLYQYPGNSPLHF
TGTGCCAGCAGCTTATACCAGTACCCCGGGAATTCACCCCTCCACTTT
>TRBV27|TRBD1|TRBJ2-1|once
CASSGSKGAYNNEQFF
TGTGCCAGCAGTGGTTCGAAGGGGGCTTACAACAATGAGCAGTTCTTC
>TRBV18|.|TRBJ1-5|.
CASSRGIDGQPQHF
TGTGCCAGCTCACGAGGGATCGATGGTCAGCCCCAGCATTTT
>TRBV28|.|TRBJ1-4|.
CASSQQGFRSTNEKLFF
TGTGCCAGCAGTCAACAGGGTTTTCGGTCAACTAATGAAAAACTGTTTTTT
>TRBV18|TRBD2|TRBJ2-5|.
CASSPSGDQETQYF
TGTGCCAGCTCCCCTAGCGGGGACCAAGAGACCCAGTACTTC
>TRBV19|.|TRBJ2-7|.
CATRTHTYEQYF
TGTGCCACTAGGACACATACCTACGAGCAGTACTTC
>TRBV5-1|.|TRBJ1-1|.
CASSLIVNTEAFF
TGCGCCAGCAGCTTGATCGTCAACACTGAAGCTTTCTTT
>TRBV6-6|.|TRBJ1-2|once
CASSYPQSGYTF
TGTGCCAGCAGTTACCCCCAATCTGGCTACACCTTC
>TRBV27|.|TRBJ2-6|.
CASSSSKRVSGANVLTF
TGTGCCAGCAGTTCGTCCAAGAGGGTCTCTGGGGCCAACGTCCTGACTTTC
>TRBV10-2|.|TRBJ2-7|.
CASTPAEGSYEQYF
TGCGCCAGCACCCCAGCGGAGGGGTCCTACGAGCAGTACTTC
>TRBV19|TRBD2|TRBJ2-3|.
CASSPGRSVDTQYF
TGTGCCAGTAGCCCCGGGAGGAGTGTAGATACGCAGTATTTT
>TRBV4-2|TRBD1|TRBJ2-1|.
CASSQDRNRGQWGEQFF
TGTGCCAGCAGCCAAGATCGTAACAGGGGGCAATGGGGTGAGCAGTTCTTC
>TRBV4-3|.|TRBJ1-1|once
CASSQARTWNTEAFF
TGCGCCAGCAGCCAAGCTCGGACTTGGAACACTGAAGCTTTCTTT
>TRBV6-1|TRBD1|TRBJ1-5|.
CASSTTGEAQPQHF
TGTGCCAGCAGTACCACAGGGGAAGCGCAGCCCCAGCATTTT
>TRBV6-5|.|TRBJ1-4|few
CAGQTGENEKLFF
TGTGCCGGACAAACTGGAGAAAATGAAAAACTGTTTTTT
>TRBV7-8|TRBD1|TRBJ1-2|once
CASSAGRGRGNYGYTF
TGTGCCAGCAGCGCCGGGAGGGGGCGCGGTAACTATGGCTACACCTTC
>TRBV21-1|.|TRBJ2-7|.
CASSLSRGATYEQYF
TGTGCCAGCAGCCTGAGTCGGGGGGCCACCTACGAGCAGTACTTC
>TRBV10-3|TRBD2|TRBJ2-1|once
CAISTYSGEDNEQFF
TGTGCCATCAGTACCTATAGCGGGGAAGACAATGAGCAGTTCTTC